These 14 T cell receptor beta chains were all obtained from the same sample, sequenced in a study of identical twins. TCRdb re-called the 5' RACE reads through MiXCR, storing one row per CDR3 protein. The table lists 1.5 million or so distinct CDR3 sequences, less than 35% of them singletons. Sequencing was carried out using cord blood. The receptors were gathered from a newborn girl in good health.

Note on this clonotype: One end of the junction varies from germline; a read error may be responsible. As DNA, the CDR3 is TGTGCCGGCAGCTCTAATGTAGCGGGGGGAGAGACCCAGTACTTC. Residues: CAGSSNVAGGETQYF. The chain joins TRBV7-6 to TRBJ2-5; 10 nucleotides align to TRBD2. Per the germline V gene, CDR1 is SGHVS and CDR2 is FNYEAQ. CDR3 length: 15 residues.

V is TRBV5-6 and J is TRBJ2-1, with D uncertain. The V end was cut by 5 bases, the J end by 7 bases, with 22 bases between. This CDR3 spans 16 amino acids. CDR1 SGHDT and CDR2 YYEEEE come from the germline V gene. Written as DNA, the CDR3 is TGTGCCAGCAGATTAGGCCCCTTGGGTCCACCAAATGAGCAGTTCTTC. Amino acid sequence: CASRLGPLGPPNEQFF.

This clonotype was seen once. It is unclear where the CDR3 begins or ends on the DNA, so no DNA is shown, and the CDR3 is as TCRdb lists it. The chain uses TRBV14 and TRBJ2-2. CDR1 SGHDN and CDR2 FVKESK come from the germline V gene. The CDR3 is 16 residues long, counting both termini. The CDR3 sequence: CASTTFGNGNTGELFF.

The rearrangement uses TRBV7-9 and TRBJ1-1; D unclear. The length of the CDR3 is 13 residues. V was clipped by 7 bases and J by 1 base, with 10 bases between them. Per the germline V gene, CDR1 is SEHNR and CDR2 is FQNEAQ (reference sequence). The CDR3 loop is CASTAVGNTEAFF. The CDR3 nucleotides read TGTGCCAGCACCGCAGTGGGGAACACTGAAGCTTTCTTT.

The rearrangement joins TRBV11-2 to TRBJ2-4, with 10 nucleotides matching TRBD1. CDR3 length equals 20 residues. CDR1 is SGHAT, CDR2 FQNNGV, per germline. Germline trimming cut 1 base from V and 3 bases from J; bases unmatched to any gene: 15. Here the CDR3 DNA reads TGTGCCAGCAGCTTAGGACCCGGGACAGGGGTCCCAAGGGGCAAAAACATTCAGTACTTC. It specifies CASSLGPGTGVPRGKNIQYF.

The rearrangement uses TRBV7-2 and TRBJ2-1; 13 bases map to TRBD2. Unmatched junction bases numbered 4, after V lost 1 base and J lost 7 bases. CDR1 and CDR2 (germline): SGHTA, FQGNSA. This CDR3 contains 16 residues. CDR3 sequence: CASSLGGLAGRNEQFF. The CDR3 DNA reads TGTGCCAGCAGCTTAGGGGGACTAGCGGGACGGAATGAGCAGTTCTTC.

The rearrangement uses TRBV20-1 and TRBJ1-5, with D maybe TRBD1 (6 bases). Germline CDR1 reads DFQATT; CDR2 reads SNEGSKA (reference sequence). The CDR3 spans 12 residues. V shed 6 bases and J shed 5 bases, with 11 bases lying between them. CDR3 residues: CSARGLDQPQHF. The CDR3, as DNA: TGCAGTGCCCGGGGGCTGGATCAGCCCCAGCATTTT.

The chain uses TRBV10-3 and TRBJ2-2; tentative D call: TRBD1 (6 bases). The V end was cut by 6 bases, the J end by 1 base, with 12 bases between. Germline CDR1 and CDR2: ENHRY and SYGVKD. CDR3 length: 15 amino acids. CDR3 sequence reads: CAIRAATGNTGELFF. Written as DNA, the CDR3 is TGTGCCATCAGGGCCGCGACAGGGAACACCGGGGAGCTGTTTTTT.

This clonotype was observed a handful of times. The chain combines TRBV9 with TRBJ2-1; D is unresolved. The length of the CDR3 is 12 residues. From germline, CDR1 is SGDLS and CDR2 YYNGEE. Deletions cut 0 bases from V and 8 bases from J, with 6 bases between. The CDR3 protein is CASSVVRHEQFF. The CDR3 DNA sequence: TGTGCCAGCAGCGTAGTCCGCCATGAGCAGTTCTTC.

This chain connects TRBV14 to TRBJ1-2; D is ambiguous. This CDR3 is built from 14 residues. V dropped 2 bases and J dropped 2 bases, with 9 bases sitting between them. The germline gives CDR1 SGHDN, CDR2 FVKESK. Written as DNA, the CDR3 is TGTGCCAGCAGCCAATTACAAAACAACTATGGCTACACCTTC. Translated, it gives CASSQLQNNYGYTF.

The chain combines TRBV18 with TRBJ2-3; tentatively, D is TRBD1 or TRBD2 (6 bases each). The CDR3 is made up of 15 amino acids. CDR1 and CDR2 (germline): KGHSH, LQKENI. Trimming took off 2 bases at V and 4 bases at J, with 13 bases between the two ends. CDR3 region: CASSPWAGEADTQYF. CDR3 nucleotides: TGTGCCAGCTCACCATGGGCAGGGGAGGCAGATACGCAGTATTTT.

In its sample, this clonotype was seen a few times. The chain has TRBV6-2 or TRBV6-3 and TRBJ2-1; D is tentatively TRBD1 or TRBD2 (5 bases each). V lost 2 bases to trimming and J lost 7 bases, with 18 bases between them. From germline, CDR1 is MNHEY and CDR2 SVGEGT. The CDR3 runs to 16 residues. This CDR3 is CASSYLGGPYGNEQFF. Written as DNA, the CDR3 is TGTGCCAGCAGTTACCTTGGGGGACCCTATGGGAATGAGCAGTTCTTC.

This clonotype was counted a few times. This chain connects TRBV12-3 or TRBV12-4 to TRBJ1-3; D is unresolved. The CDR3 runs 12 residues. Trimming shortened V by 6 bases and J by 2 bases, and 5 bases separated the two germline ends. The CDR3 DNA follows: TGTGCCAGCAGCTCAGCTGGAAACACCATATATTTT. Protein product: CASSSAGNTIYF.

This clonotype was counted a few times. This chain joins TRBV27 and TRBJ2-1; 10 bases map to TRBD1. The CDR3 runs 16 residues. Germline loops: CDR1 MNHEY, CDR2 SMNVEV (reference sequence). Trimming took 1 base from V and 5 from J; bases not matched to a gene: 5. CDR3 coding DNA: TGTGCCAGCAGTTTATGGGGGACAGGGGACGACAATGAGCAGTTCTTC. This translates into CASSLWGTGDDNEQFF.